The 15 T cell receptor beta chains in this list originate from one sample, sequenced in a study of beta chain features in type 1 diabetes. Expressed TCRB transcripts were sequenced, since all the RNA that had been isolated was reverse transcribed. Assay used: immunoSEQ multiplex PCR; TCRdb lists only in-frame clones, some missing. The sample has roughly 400,000 clones, approximately 15% seen once. The sequenced sample consisted of naive CD4+ T cells from blood. The receptors come from a woman in her late teens or twenties in good health.

In its sample, this clone was seen a few times. The CDR3 protein is CASSTAGGDTDTQYF. CDR3 nucleotides: TGCGCCAGCAGCACAGCGGGGGGAGACACAGATACGCAGTATTTT. The rearrangement links TRBV5-1 to TRBJ2-3, with 9 bases lining up with TRBD2. CDR3 length equals 15 residues. From germline, CDR1 is SGHRS and CDR2 YFSETQ. Germline trimming cut 4 bases from V and 2 bases from J; bases unmatched to any gene: 5.

This rearrangement joins TRBV4-2 to TRBJ2-1, with a weak D call TRBD1 (5 bases). The CDR3 consists of 16 residues. Per the germline V gene, CDR1 is LGHNA and CDR2 is YNFKEQ. The ends were cut back, 3 bases at V and 2 bases at J, with 14 bases in the middle. Here the CDR3 reads CASSQGLGDAYNEQFF. The CDR3 nucleotides read TGTGCCAGCAGCCAGGGGCTAGGGGATGCCTACAATGAGCAGTTCTTC.

The table lists this clone with a few counts. The rearrangement links TRBV5-1 to TRBJ2-7; no clear D gene. This CDR3 spans 14 amino acids. Between the trimmed V and J ends, which lost 2 bases and 1 base, there was a span of 10 bases. The germline CDR1 and CDR2 sequences are SGHRS and YFSETQ. DNA of the CDR3: TGCGCCAGCAGCTTTAGGAGCACATCCTACGAGCAGTACTTC. Encoded protein: CASSFRSTSYEQYF.

This clone was seen more than once but under ten times. The V and J genes are TRBV6-6 and TRBJ2-1; D remains ambiguous. The CDR3 spans 13 residues. Germline loops: CDR1 MNHNY, CDR2 SVGAGI (reference sequence). V was trimmed by 3 bases and J by 6 bases, leaving 9 bases between them. CDR3 loop: CASSYPSGNEQFF. In nucleotides, the CDR3 is TGTGCCAGCAGTTATCCCTCCGGCAATGAGCAGTTCTTC.

The V gene is TRBV15, the J gene TRBJ1-5; perhaps TRBD1 as D (5 bases). V lost 7 bases, J lost 7 bases, and 17 bases lay in between. This CDR3 has 14 amino acids. The germline CDR1 and CDR2 sequences are LNHNV and YYDKDF (reference sequence). CDR3 loop: CATTKGRAGQPQHF. The CDR3 DNA sequence: TGTGCCACCACAAAGGGCAGGGCGGGACAGCCCCAGCATTTT.

The rearrangement links TRBV19 to TRBJ1-5; D gene ambiguous. The CDR3 has 12 amino acids. Trimming removed 4 bases at V and 4 bases at J, with 5 bases between. Germline CDR1 is LNHDA and CDR2 is SQIVND (reference sequence). CDR3 DNA sequence: TGTGCCAGTAGTACGGGTAATCAGCCCCAGCATTTT. Protein product: CASSTGNQPQHF.

CDR3 residues: CASSEIQGLTEAFF. The CDR3 DNA reads as TGTGCCAGCAGCGAAATACAGGGTCTCACTGAAGCTTTCTTT. The chain is built from TRBV6-5 and TRBJ1-1, with a possible D match to TRBD1 (6 bases). V lost 6 bases and J 4 bases, leaving 15 bases between the germline ends. The germline V gene encodes CDR1 MNHEY and CDR2 SVGAGI. The CDR3 spans 14 residues.

This clone was seen more than once but under ten times. V gene TRBV5-1 combines with J gene TRBJ2-5; TRBD2 agrees at 11 bases. Per the germline V gene, CDR1 is SGHRS and CDR2 is YFSETQ. The CDR3 runs 15 residues. Trimming took 4 bases from V and 5 from J; bases not matched to a gene: 7. The CDR3 region is CASSGGTSGVETQYF. For the CDR3, the DNA is TGCGCCAGCAGCGGGGGGACTAGCGGCGTCGAGACCCAGTACTTC.

This clone was detected a few times. The CDR3 here is CASIGGNTEAFF. The CDR3 region has the DNA TGTGCCAGTATTGGAGGGAACACTGAAGCTTTCTTT. The chain employs TRBV7-9 and TRBJ1-1; D is uncertain. CDR1 and CDR2 from the germline V gene are SEHNR and FQNEAQ (reference sequence). This CDR3 contains 12 residues. V dropped 9 bases and J dropped 1 base, with 9 bases sitting between them.

The chain couples TRBV14 to TRBJ2-7, with 12 nucleotides matching TRBD2. V dropped 1 base and J dropped 2; count of bases not matched to a gene: 15. This CDR3 has 20 residues. The germline V gene encodes CDR1 SGHDN and CDR2 FVKESK. CDR3 sequence reads: CASSQGLGLAGSLLPYEQYF. CDR3 bases: TGTGCCAGCAGCCAAGGTCTCGGACTAGCGGGATCCCTACTCCCCTACGAGCAGTACTTC.

The genes are TRBV7-9 and TRBJ2-1, with D maybe TRBD2 (6 bases). The CDR3 has 16 amino acids. From germline, CDR1 is SEHNR and CDR2 FQNEAQ (reference sequence). Trimming cost V 4 bases and J 4 bases, with 17 bases left between them. Here the CDR3 reads CASSSRAGTMYNEQFF. DNA for the CDR3: TGTGCCAGCAGCTCCCGTGCGGGGACGATGTACAATGAGCAGTTCTTC.

The J gene is TRBJ2-7, the V gene TRBV11-1; possible D gene TRBD2, 6 bases. This CDR3 contains 14 residues. The V and J ends lost 5 bases and 4 bases respectively, with 15 bases between them. Per germline, CDR1 SGHAT and CDR2 FQDESV (reference sequence). The CDR3 DNA sequence: TGTGCCAGCAGCCCTCCTAGGAGGGGATACGAGCAGTACTTC. Residues: CASSPPRRGYEQYF.

The table lists this clone with a few counts. V and J are TRBV4-3 and TRBJ2-1; 9 positions match TRBD1. J was trimmed by 3 bases and V by 3 bases; bases with no gene match: 6. Germline CDR1 reads LGHNA; CDR2 reads YSLEER. CDR3 size: 16 residues. The CDR3 sequence: CASSQNPGQGYNEQFF. The CDR3 DNA reads TGCGCCAGCAGCCAGAATCCGGGACAGGGCTACAATGAGCAGTTCTTC.

With regard to this clone: The same CDR3 arises from other DNA sequences in this sample as well. The rearrangement joins TRBV7-3 to TRBJ2-3; 10 positions match TRBD2. CDR3 length: 16 residues. The germline V gene encodes CDR1 SGHTA and CDR2 FQGTGA. Unmatched junction bases numbered 3, after V lost 1 base and J lost 2 bases. CDR3 in DNA: TGTGCCAGCAGCTTAAACAGCGGGAGGGCCACAGATACGCAGTATTTT. As protein: CASSLNSGRATDTQYF.

This clone was detected only a few times. The rearrangement joins TRBV5-4 to TRBJ2-5; 11 positions match TRBD1. This CDR3 is built from 15 residues. After removal of 4 bases from V and 2 bases from J, the junction contained 4 bases not matched to a gene. Germline assignment: CDR1 SGHNT and CDR2 YYREEE (reference sequence). As DNA, the CDR3 is TGTGCCAGCAGCCTGGGACAGGGGGGTCAAGAGACCCAGTACTTC. This codes for CASSLGQGGQETQYF.